The clone carrying this T cell receptor beta chain showed up just a few times. CDR3 length equals 14 residues. Germline-derived CDR1 and CDR2 are ENHRY and SYGVKD. Germline trimming cut 10 bases from V and 0 bases from J; bases unmatched to any gene: 6. The record originates from a study of T cell repertoires in cytomegalovirus infection. In TCRdb, the reads were re-called with MiXCR into one record per CDR3 protein. The sample lists hundreds of thousands of distinct CDR3 sequences, 17% seen once, with more than 10% in the top ten. This clonotype was obtained from a human donor in good health (CMV status not recorded). Some clones in this sample may be carry-over from other donors' samples. The sequencing sample was made of PBMCs. The chain is built from TRBV10-3 and TRBJ2-7, with 10 nucleotides matching TRBD2. The CDR3 protein is CATTSGVASYEQYF. CDR3 coding DNA: TGTGCCACCACTAGCGGGGTCGCCTCCTACGAGCAGTACTTC.